This entry lists 2 T cell receptor beta chains sequenced from one sample in a study of shared clonotypes between healthy human individuals. As defined, naive CD8 cells were CD45RO-negative and positively selected for CCR7, with terminally differentiated effector memory CD45RA+ cells excluded. Here immunoSEQ multiplex PCR was the method, and the copy in TCRdb shows in-frame clones only, minus some. The table includes a few million clones, around 95% detected once. The specimen was naive CD8+ T cells from PBMCs. Receptor source: a man aged 18 to 30 in good health. Some clones in this sample may be carry-over from other donors' samples.

The gene calls are TRBV13 and TRBJ2-3; the match to TRBD2 covers 12 bases. With V trimmed by 5 bases and J by 6 bases, 6 bases remained unmatched. The V gene's germline CDR1 is PRHDT and CDR2 FYEKMQ (reference sequence). The CDR3 is 15 amino acids. CDR3 nucleotide sequence: TGTGCCAGCAGCCACCTAGCGGGAGGGCCCGATACGCAGTATTTT. Protein product: CASSHLAGGPDTQYF.

The rearrangement uses TRBV9 and TRBJ2-7; 9 positions match TRBD2. The germline V gene has CDR1 SGDLS and CDR2 YYNGEE. CDR3 length: 17 residues. The ends lost 0 bases at V and 0 bases at J; junction bases unmatched: 7. The CDR3 loop is CASSVGASGDFSYEQYF. The CDR3 DNA is TGTGCCAGCAGCGTAGGGGCTAGCGGGGATTTCTCCTACGAGCAGTACTTC.